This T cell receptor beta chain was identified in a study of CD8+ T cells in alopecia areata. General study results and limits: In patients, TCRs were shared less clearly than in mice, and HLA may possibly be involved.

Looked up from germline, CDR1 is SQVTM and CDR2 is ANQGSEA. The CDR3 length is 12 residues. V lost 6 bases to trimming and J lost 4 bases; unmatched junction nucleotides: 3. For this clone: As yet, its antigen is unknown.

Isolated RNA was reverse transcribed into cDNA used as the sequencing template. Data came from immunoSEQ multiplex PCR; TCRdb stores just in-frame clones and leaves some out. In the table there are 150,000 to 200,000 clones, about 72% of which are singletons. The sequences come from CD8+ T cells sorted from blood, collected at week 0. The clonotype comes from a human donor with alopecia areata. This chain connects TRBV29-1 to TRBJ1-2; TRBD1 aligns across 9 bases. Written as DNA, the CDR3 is TGCAGCGTAGGGGACAGGGCCTATGGCTACACCTTC. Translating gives CSVGDRAYGYTF.